This passage covers 9 T cell receptor beta chains from one sample sequenced in a study of shared T cell receptors in the human thymus. Libraries were prepared by immunoSEQ multiplex PCR; TCRdb keeps only in-frame clonotypes and omits some of them. This sample yields 700,000 or so clones, of which approximately 83% are seen a single time; roughly 0.01% belongs to the top ten. The same sample was also used in a study of human thymus T cells.

The source material was thymocytes. These receptors came from a girl under three years old with a congenital heart defect.

The V call is TRBV7-2, the J call TRBJ2-3, with D tentatively TRBD1 (5 bases). The germline gives CDR1 SGHTA, CDR2 FQGNSA. V shed 1 base and J shed 0 bases, with 8 bases lying between them. This CDR3 has 15 residues. DNA for the CDR3: TGTGCCAGCAGCTTAGAAGGGGCGAGCACAGATACGCAGTATTTT. The encoded protein is CASSLEGASTDTQYF.

This chain links TRBV6-5 with TRBJ1-1; tentatively, D is TRBD1 (5 bases). Germline V lookup: CDR1 MNHEY, CDR2 SVGAGI. Between the trimmed V and J ends, which lost 6 bases and 1 base, there was a span of 6 bases. There are 12 residues in the CDR3. CDR3 region: CASRGRNTEAFF. For the CDR3, the DNA is TGTGCCAGCAGGGGGCGGAACACTGAAGCTTTCTTT.

The chain carries TRBV9 and TRBJ2-1; D might be TRBD1 (5 bases). The germline V gene has CDR1 SGDLS and CDR2 YYNGEE. The CDR3 runs to 15 residues. The V gene lost 3 bases and the J gene lost 4 bases, with 14 bases spanning the gap. The CDR3 protein is CASSDCDDSYNEQFF. CDR3 in DNA: TGTGCCAGCAGCGATTGCGATGACAGTTACAATGAGCAGTTCTTC.

This clone appeared a few times. The chain is built from TRBV28 and TRBJ2-7, with D possibly being TRBD2 (6 bases). The CDR3 is 13 amino acids. CDR1 and CDR2 from the germline V gene are MDHEN and SYDVKM. Trimming removed 5 bases at V and 0 bases at J, with 8 bases between. The CDR3 DNA reads TGTGCCAGCAGTCGGACTATCTCCTACGAGCAGTACTTC. This encodes CASSRTISYEQYF.

V usage is TRBV29-1 and J usage is TRBJ1-2; the D gene is possibly TRBD1 (5 bases). The CDR3 spans 13 residues. From germline, CDR1 is SQVTM and CDR2 ANQGSEA. The ends were cut back, 7 bases at V and 1 base at J, with 13 bases in the middle. CDR3 in amino acids: CSDSGGINYGYTF. The CDR3 region has the DNA TGCAGCGACTCCGGGGGAATTAACTATGGCTACACCTTC.

This clone turned up a few times. The chain employs TRBV19 and TRBJ2-7; tentative D call: TRBD2 (5 bases). V gave up 5 bases and J gave up 4 bases, with 15 bases separating them. The germline CDR1 and CDR2 sequences are LNHDA and SQIVND (reference sequence). The CDR3 totals 14 residues. The CDR3 loop is CASSERPAAYEQYF. The CDR3 DNA reads as TGTGCCAGTAGTGAAAGACCAGCGGCGTACGAGCAGTACTTC. The full variable domain, in which reference TRBV19 and TRBJ2-7 provide the parts outside the CDR3, is DGGITQSPKYLFRKEGQNVTLSCEQNLNHDAMYWYRQDPGQGLRLIYYSQIVNDFQKGDIAEGYSVSREKKESFPLTVTSAQKNPTAFYLCASSERPAAYEQYFGPGTRLTVT.

The chain has TRBV5-1 and TRBJ2-7; TRBD1 agrees at 9 bases. CDR3 length equals 16 residues. Looked up from germline, CDR1 is SGHRS and CDR2 is YFSETQ. The V and J ends lost 2 bases and 4 bases, in that order; junction bases with no gene match: 10. CDR3 in DNA: TGCGCCAGCAGCTTATCCGCGGGACAGGGATTATACGAGCAGTACTTC. Its translation: CASSLSAGQGLYEQYF.

The chain carries TRBV6-4 and TRBJ2-3, with 7 bases lining up with TRBD1. Germline values: CDR1 MRHNA, CDR2 SNTAGT. V dropped 3 bases and J dropped 2; count of bases not matched to a gene: 2. The CDR3 length is 14 residues. CDR3 sequence reads: CASSERGPTDTQYF. The CDR3 DNA reads TGTGCCAGCAGTGAAAGGGGGCCCACAGATACGCAGTATTTT.

The V gene is TRBV5-5, the J gene TRBJ2-7, with D possibly matching TRBD1 (6 bases). The CDR3 has 13 amino acids. The V and J ends lost 1 base and 3 bases respectively, with 8 bases between them. CDR1 and CDR2 from the germline V gene are SGHKS and YYEKEE (reference sequence). In DNA form, the CDR3 reads TGTGCCAGCAGCTTGACAGGGTGCTACGAGCAGTACTTC. It translates to CASSLTGCYEQYF.